The 14 T cell receptor beta chains below all came from one sample that was sequenced in a study of Graves' ophthalmopathy and Graves' hyperthyroidism. The authors amplified TCR beta CDR3 regions, and they did so from RNA transcripts for repertoire sequencing. First-round RT-PCR used HTBI primers; second-round multiplex PCR followed. TCRdb independently ran MiXCR on the multiplex PCR reads; one entry per CDR3 protein. The sample contains roughly 1.1 million distinct CDR3 sequences, 35% to 45% of which appear only once. Material for sequencing was peripheral blood or thyroid tissue (not recorded which). The receptors shown here come from an adult man with Graves' hyperthyroidism.

This clonotype came up a few times. This sequence joins TRBV11-1 and TRBJ1-6; D might be TRBD1 (5 bases). The CDR3 is 17 amino acids. The germline gives CDR1 SGHAT, CDR2 FQDESV (reference sequence). Trimming removed 5 bases at V and 8 bases at J, with 22 bases between. Here the CDR3 DNA reads TGTGCCAGCAGCCTTGCAGTAGCGGACGGGGGGGATTCACCCCTCCACTTT. Protein product: CASSLAVADGGDSPLHF.

This clonotype came up many times. The chain is built from TRBV7-8 and TRBJ2-7, with TRBD1 as a possible D gene (6 bases). Germline V gene sequence: CDR1 SGHVS, CDR2 FQNEAQ. The CDR3 spans 14 residues. V dropped 1 base and J dropped 7 bases, with 14 bases sitting between them. The CDR3 protein is CASSLDPGVGEQYF. DNA of the CDR3: TGTGCCAGCAGCTTAGATCCAGGGGTGGGGGAGCAGTACTTC. The whole variable domain, filled in from reference TRBV7-8 and TRBJ2-7, reads GAGVSQSPRYKVAKRGQDVALRCDPISGHVSLFWYQQALGQGPEFLTYFQNEAQLDKSGLPSDRFFAERPEGSVSTLKIQRTQQEDSAVYLCASSLDPGVGEQYFGPGTRLTVT.

The V gene is TRBV11-2, the J gene TRBJ1-2; a weak D match, TRBD1 (6 bases). CDR1 is SGHAT, CDR2 FQNNGV, per germline. The CDR3 totals 14 residues. Trimming took 5 bases from V and 6 from J, leaving 16 bases between them. Written as DNA, the CDR3 is TGTGCCAGCAGCAATGTAGCGGGACACCATGGCTACACCTTC. This translates into CASSNVAGHHGYTF.

In its sample, this clonotype was seen many times. V and J are TRBV2 and TRBJ2-6; 8 nucleotides align to TRBD1. The CDR3 has 17 residues. After removal of 6 bases from V and 2 bases from J, the junction contained 9 bases not matched to a gene. Germline values: CDR1 SNHLY, CDR2 FYNNEI. DNA of the CDR3: TGTGCCAGCAGGCGAGGAACAGGGGGGCCTGGGGCCAACGTCCTGACTTTC. This codes for CASRRGTGGPGANVLTF. Full variable domain (outside the CDR3, taken from reference TRBV2 and TRBJ2-6): EPEVTQTPSHQVTQMGQEVILRCVPISNHLYFYWYRQILGQKVEFLVSFYNNEISEKSEIFDDQFSVERPDGSNFTLKIRSTKLEDSAMYFCASRRGTGGPGANVLTFGAGSRLTVL.

This clonotype was counted only a few times. A junction end diverges from the germline sequence, so it may reflect a read error. The rearrangement links TRBV10-3 to TRBJ2-7; no definite D call. Germline V gene data show CDR1 as ENHRY and CDR2 as SYGVKD. There are 17 residues in the CDR3. In nucleotides, the CDR3 is TGTGCCAGCAGTTACTCGACCAACCAGGAGAGCTCCTACGAGCAGTACTTC. It translates to CASSYSTNQESSYEQYF.

This clonotype has more than one count but fewer than ten. Since the CDR3 does not end with the conserved phenylalanine or tryptophan, this likely comes from a read error. V usage is TRBV3-1 and J usage is TRBJ1-2; D is ambiguous. Trimming removed 1 base at V and 4 bases at J, with 10 bases between. This CDR3 contains 14 residues. Germline CDR1 LGHDT, CDR2 YNNKEL (reference sequence). CDR3: CASSQAGPGYGYTL. CDR3 nucleotide sequence: TGTGCCAGCAGCCAAGCCGGACCCGGCTATGGCTACACCCTC.

The chain employs TRBV5-1 and TRBJ2-3; D remains unclear. Per germline, CDR1 SGHRS and CDR2 YFSETQ. V lost 2 bases to trimming and J lost 2 bases, with 3 bases between them. The CDR3 length is 12 residues. In nucleotides, the CDR3 is TGCGCCAGCAGCTTCCACACAGATACGCAGTATTTT. It specifies CASSFHTDTQYF. The whole variable domain, filled in from reference TRBV5-1 and TRBJ2-3, reads KAGVTQTPRYLIKTRGQQVTLSCSPISGHRSVSWYQQTPGQGLQFLFEYFSETQRNKGNFPGRFSGRQFSNSRSEMNVSTLELGDSALYLCASSFHTDTQYFGPGTRLTVL.

This clonotype was counted ten times or more. The chain has TRBV9 and TRBJ1-1; D remains ambiguous. The germline V gene encodes CDR1 SGDLS and CDR2 YYNGEE. CDR3 size: 14 residues. V gave up 0 bases and J gave up 1 base, with 7 bases separating them. The CDR3 protein is CASSVATTNTEAFF. The DNA of the CDR3 is TGTGCCAGCAGCGTAGCTACAACGAACACTGAAGCTTTCTTT.

This chain joins TRBV11-2 and TRBJ1-1; D may be TRBD1 (6 bases). CDR3 length equals 14 residues. Germline V CDR1 and CDR2: SGHAT, FQNNGV. Trimming stripped 8 bases from V and 8 bases from J, with 21 bases between. DNA of the CDR3: TGTGCCAGCGTGAACAGGGCCTTCGAAGTGGAAGCTTTCTTT. This gives the protein CASVNRAFEVEAFF. Filled out from reference TRBV11-2 and TRBJ1-1, the complete variable domain reads EAGVAQSPRYKIIEKRQSVAFWCNPISGHATLYWYQQILGQGPKLLIQFQNNGVVDDSQLPKDRFSAERLKGVDSTLKIQPAKLEDSAVYLCASVNRAFEVEAFFGQGTRLTVV.

This clonotype was detected only a few times. This sequence joins TRBV6-2 or TRBV6-3 and TRBJ2-7, with unresolved D. V lost 0 bases to trimming and J lost 4 bases, with 10 bases between them. The CDR3 is 14 amino acids. Per germline, CDR1 MNHEY and CDR2 SVGEGT. CDR3 in DNA: TGTGCCAGCAGTTACTCCATCAGGCTTTACGAGCAGTACTTC. It codes for CASSYSIRLYEQYF.

This clonotype occurred a few times. The chain couples TRBV20-1 to TRBJ1-4; D is ambiguous. The CDR3 consists of 15 residues. The ends were cut back, 2 bases at V and 2 bases at J, with 12 bases in the middle. Germline lookup yields CDR1 DFQATT and CDR2 SNEGSKA (reference sequence). CDR3 sequence reads: CSARNTVATNEKLFF. The CDR3 DNA reads TGCAGTGCTAGAAACACTGTGGCCACTAATGAAAAACTGTTTTTT.

The V call is TRBV7-8, the J call TRBJ2-6; weak D call: TRBD1 (5 bases). Germline lookup yields CDR1 SGHVS and CDR2 FQNEAQ. The V gene lost 8 bases and the J gene lost 4 bases, with 15 bases spanning the gap. The CDR3 is made up of 15 amino acids. CDR3 protein: CASSQGLWGANVLTF. CDR3 in DNA: TGTGCCAGCTCGCAGGGCCTGTGGGGGGCCAACGTCCTGACTTTC. The full variable domain, rest sourced from reference TRBV7-8 and TRBJ2-6, is GAGVSQSPRYKVAKRGQDVALRCDPISGHVSLFWYQQALGQGPEFLTYFQNEAQLDKSGLPSDRFFAERPEGSVSTLKIQRTQQEDSAVYLCASSQGLWGANVLTFGAGSRLTVL.

In DNA, the CDR3 is TGTGCCACCAGCAGTTACAGGGTGAGCCAGCCCCAGCATTTT. It codes for CATSSYRVSQPQHF. This chain links TRBV15 with TRBJ1-5, with D maybe TRBD1 (6 bases). The CDR3 has 14 residues. The V end lost 3 bases, the J end lost 7 bases, and 13 bases lay between the germline ends. Germline V gene sequence: CDR1 LNHNV, CDR2 YYDKDF (reference sequence).

This clonotype appeared many times. This chain joins TRBV19 and TRBJ1-1; D might be TRBD1 (5 bases). Looked up from germline, CDR1 is LNHDA and CDR2 is SQIVND (reference sequence). V was clipped by 0 bases and J by 4 bases, with 9 bases between them. This CDR3 is built from 14 residues. The CDR3 sequence is CASSIEGGPTEAFF. The CDR3 bases are TGTGCCAGTAGTATAGAGGGGGGACCCACTGAAGCTTTCTTT. Full variable domain (outside the CDR3, taken from reference TRBV19 and TRBJ1-1): DGGITQSPKYLFRKEGQNVTLSCEQNLNHDAMYWYRQDPGQGLRLIYYSQIVNDFQKGDIAEGYSVSREKKESFPLTVTSAQKNPTAFYLCASSIEGGPTEAFFGQGTRLTVV.